This T cell receptor beta chain was observed in a study of STAT3 mutations in large granular lymphocyte leukemia (dated by TCRdb to between 2017 and 2020). Regarding the research as a whole: About half of the T-LGLL patients who underwent longitudinal sequencing carried canonical activating STAT3 mutations. Over half of the T-LGLL patients were given one or more immunosuppressive therapy regimens, and roughly 40% of those treated had a hematologic response. Serial deep sequencing of TCRbeta CDR3 and STAT3 was performed in patients with T-cell large granular lymphocyte leukemia to reconstruct clonal hierarchy and dynamics. From an initial cohort of 200 to 250 LGL patients, roughly 17 representative T-LGLL cases were chosen for longitudinal sequencing of TCRbeta and STAT3. A couple of patients with natural killer LGL leukemia were also sequenced longitudinally as controls within the study. For each patient, sequencing was performed at an average of around 4 time points, with a range of 2 to 8 samplings. The full study reports these points: Persisting codominant clonotypes in some patients meant a small but highly pathogenic clone may have been missed. In 6 of 18 patients, TCR clonotype switching occurred after therapy, and every newly emerging clone was STAT3 wild type. Dominant TCR clone burden was found to exceed STAT3 mutant burden in several patients, suggesting that STAT3 mutation arose secondarily within a pre-expanded clone. At least one immunodominant TCRbeta clonotype was present in every T-LGLL patient, and multiple immunodominant subclonotypes appeared in about half of the T-LGLL patients. Variable intervals between samplings and differing treatment regimens complicated linking therapy response to changes in TCR clonal burden. Because no samples were available when a clone first appeared, clonal expansion was inferred from samplings taken at other points.

TCRbeta libraries were sequenced on an Illumina MiSeq, and an average of roughly 41,000 productive templates per sample was obtained. The immunoSEQ assay, which uses multiplex PCR amplification, was used to generate TCRbeta CDR3 libraries. In the paper's pipeline: Repertoire diversity was calculated as previously defined, and values close to 0 indicated extremely monoclonal samples. The source is immuneACCESS, and TCRdb retained only in-frame sequences with V and J called. Part of the clones is not carried over; for the studies checked, unresolved V genes explain less than half of this, and the remainder is unexplained. V, J and clone size were drawn from that table, and D and trimming were deduced from the DNA. Here the sample has around 17,000 clones; approximately 84% occur a single time. The ten largest clones add up to over 7.5% of the sample. DNA was extracted from blood mononuclear cells, and the same DNA was used for both TCR and STAT3 sequencing.

The CDR1 and CDR2 encoded by the germline V gene (reference sequence) are LNHDA and SQIVND. The CDR3 has 15 amino acids, counting the end cysteine and phenylalanine. Just CDR3 DNA is preserved here, 45 bases in frame from base 1. Relative to germline, V is 7 bases shorter and J is 1 base shorter, with 14 bases between their ends. This clone showed up just once. Which antigen it targets is not known. No much larger clone is present one base from it, and per-base qualities are unavailable. The source material was peripheral blood mononuclear cells. This sequence originates from a man aged 45 to 65 with T-cell large granular lymphocyte leukemia. Some clones in this sample may be carry-over from other donors' samples. The age is the age at diagnosis. This chain joins TRBV19 to TRBJ1-5; a confident D gene designation cannot be given. In nucleotides, the sequence is TGTGCCAGTACCTTGGACGCCCGAAGCAATCAGCCCCAGCATTTT. Translation gives CASTLDARSNQPQHF.